This TCR beta chain was captured in a study of T cell repertoires in cytomegalovirus infection. Background on the study: Use of recently identified HLA-C-restricted and well-studied HLA-B-restricted CMV epitopes was part of the study.

The CDR3 is made up of 18 amino acids. Germline CDR1 and CDR2: SGHTA and FQGTGA. The V segment lost 5 bases and the J segment 7 bases; nucleotides outside the gene matches: 13. Each CDR3 protein is one row after TCRdb ran MiXCR on the reads. Of 380,000 or so distinct CDR3 sequences in the sample, roughly 34% were seen once. Notes on this clonotype: Its antigen is unknown.

Findings and limits, study-wide: HLA-C-restricted, CMV-specific TCR beta clonotypes were dominant ex vivo. The study identified carriers of CMV plus the relevant HLA from cumulative public TCR beta family frequency.

The sequencing here drew on cultured PBMCs, taken from culture after CMV antigen stimulation. The chain recombines TRBV7-3 with TRBJ2-1, with 14 bases identical to TRBD2. The sequence derives from a human donor in good health (CMV status not recorded). Some clones in this sample may be carry-over from other donors' samples. The CDR3 DNA reads as TGTGCCAGCAGCCTATCATCTGACCGGACTAGCGGGAGGAATGAGCAGTTCTTC. It is translated as CASSLSSDRTSGRNEQFF.